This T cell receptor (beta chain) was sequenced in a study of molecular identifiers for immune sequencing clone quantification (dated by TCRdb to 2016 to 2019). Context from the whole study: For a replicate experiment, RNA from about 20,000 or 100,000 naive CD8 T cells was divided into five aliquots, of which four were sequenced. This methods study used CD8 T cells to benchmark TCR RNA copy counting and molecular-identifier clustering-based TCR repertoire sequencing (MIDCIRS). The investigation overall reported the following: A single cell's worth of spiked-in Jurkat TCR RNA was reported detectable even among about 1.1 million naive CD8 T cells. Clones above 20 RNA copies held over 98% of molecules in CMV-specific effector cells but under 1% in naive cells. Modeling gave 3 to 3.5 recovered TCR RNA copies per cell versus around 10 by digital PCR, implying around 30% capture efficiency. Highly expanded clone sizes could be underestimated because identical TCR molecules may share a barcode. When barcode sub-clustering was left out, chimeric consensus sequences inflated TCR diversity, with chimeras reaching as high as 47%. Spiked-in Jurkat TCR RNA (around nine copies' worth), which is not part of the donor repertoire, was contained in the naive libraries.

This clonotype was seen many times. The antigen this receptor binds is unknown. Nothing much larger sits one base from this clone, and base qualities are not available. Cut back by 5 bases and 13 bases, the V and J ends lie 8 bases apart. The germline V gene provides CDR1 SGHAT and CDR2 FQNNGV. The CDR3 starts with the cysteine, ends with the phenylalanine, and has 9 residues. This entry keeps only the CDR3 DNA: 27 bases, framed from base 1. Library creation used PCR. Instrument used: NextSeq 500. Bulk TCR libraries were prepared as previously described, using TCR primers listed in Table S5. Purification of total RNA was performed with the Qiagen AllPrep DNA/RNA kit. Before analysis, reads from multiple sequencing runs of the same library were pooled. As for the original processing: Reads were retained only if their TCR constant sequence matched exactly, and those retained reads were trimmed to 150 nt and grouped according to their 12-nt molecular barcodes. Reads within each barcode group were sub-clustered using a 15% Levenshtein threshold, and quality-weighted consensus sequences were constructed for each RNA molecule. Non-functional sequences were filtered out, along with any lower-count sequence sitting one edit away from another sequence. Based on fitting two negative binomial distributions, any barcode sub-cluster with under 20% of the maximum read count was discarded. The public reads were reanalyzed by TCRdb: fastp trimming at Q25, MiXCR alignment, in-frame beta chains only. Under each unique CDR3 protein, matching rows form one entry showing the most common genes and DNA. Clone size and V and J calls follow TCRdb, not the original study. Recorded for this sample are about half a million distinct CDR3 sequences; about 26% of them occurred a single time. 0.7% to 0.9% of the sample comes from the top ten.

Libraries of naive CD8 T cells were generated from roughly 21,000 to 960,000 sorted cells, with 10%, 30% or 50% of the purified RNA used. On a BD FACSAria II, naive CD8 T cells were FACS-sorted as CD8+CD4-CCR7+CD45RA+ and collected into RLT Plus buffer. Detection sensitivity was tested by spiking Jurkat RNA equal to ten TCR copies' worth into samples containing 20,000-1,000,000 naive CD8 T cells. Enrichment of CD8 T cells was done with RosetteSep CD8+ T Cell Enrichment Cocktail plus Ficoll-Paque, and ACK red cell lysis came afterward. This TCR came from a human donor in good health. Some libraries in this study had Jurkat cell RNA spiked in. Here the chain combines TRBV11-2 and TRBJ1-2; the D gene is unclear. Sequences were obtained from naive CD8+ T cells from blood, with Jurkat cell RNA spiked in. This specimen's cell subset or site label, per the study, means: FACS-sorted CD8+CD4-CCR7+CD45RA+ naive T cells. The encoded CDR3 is CASSPPLTF. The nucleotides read TGTGCCAGCAGCCCCCCGCTCACCTTC.